This TCR beta chain came from a study of technical replicates of blood from a handful of donors (dated by TCRdb to about 2017). Concerning this clone itself: Its antigen remains unidentified. Base-call qualities are not available, and no considerably larger clone is one nucleotide away.

CDR1 and CDR2, per the germline V gene, are MNHEY and SVGAGI. V trim: 7 bases; J trim: 2 bases; unmatched bases: 8. The CDR3, from cysteine to phenylalanine, totals 14 residues. The read is trimmed to its CDR3 DNA, 42 bases read in frame from base 1. The receptor library was made with the immunoSEQ multiplex PCR assay. TCRdb holds this immuneACCESS table with in-frame rearrangements only. Some clones are missing; in checked studies, unresolved V genes explain under half, and the rest has no known cause. In all, the sample holds under 95,000 clones, and 80% to 95% of those were seen once. Jointly, the top ten make up under 0.45% of the sample.

Here the chain combines TRBV6-5 and TRBJ2-7, and 7 junction bases match TRBD1. This receptor was identified in a human donor in good health. Sample: T cells isolated from PBMCs. CDR3 loop: CASTLRTGAYEQYF. The nucleotide sequence is given as TGTGCCAGCACACTCAGGACAGGAGCCTACGAGCAGTACTTC.